The 27 T cell receptor beta chains presented below share a single source sample, sequenced in a study of control samples from healthy donors and cancer patients (dated by TCRdb to 2020 to 2021). The library came from the immunoSEQ multiplex PCR assay. TCRdb retrieved this table from immuneACCESS and kept in-frame rearrangements only. Not all clones are present; in checked studies, unresolved V genes account for under half, and no reason is known for the remainder. The sample data list some 20,000 clones, and roughly 80% of these were observed just once. The ten largest clonotypes hold 29% of the sample. The specimen sequenced was PBMCs. The receptor source for this set is a man older than 75 with head and neck cancer.

This clone was found a few times. The J gene is TRBJ2-1, the V gene TRBV3-1 (or the pseudogene TRBV3-2); no clear D. CDR1 and CDR2 from the germline V gene are LGHDT and YNNKEL (reference sequence). This CDR3 contains 14 residues. V lost 4 bases and J lost 5, with 12 bases in between. In DNA form, the CDR3 reads TGTGCCAGCAGCCTTGTAACCGGAAACAATGAGCAGTTCTTC. It specifies CASSLVTGNNEQFF.

The V call is TRBV15, the J call TRBJ1-6; TRBD1 matches at 10 bases. With 3 bases clipped from V and 7 bases from J, the junction kept 3 bases outside the gene matches. This CDR3 is built from 15 residues. The germline V gene has CDR1 LNHNV and CDR2 YYDKDF (reference sequence). As DNA, the CDR3 is TGTGCCACCAGCAGGTTGGACAGGGGGAATTCACCCCTCCACTTT. As protein: CATSRLDRGNSPLHF.

This clone was counted once. The rearrangement links TRBV5-1 to TRBJ2-1; no clear D gene. This CDR3 has 15 amino acids. Looked up from germline, CDR1 is SGHRS and CDR2 is YFSETQ. Between the trimmed V and J ends, which lost 3 bases and 6 bases, there was a span of 16 bases. The CDR3 spells CASSSDPGSINEQFF. CDR3 in DNA: TGCGCCAGCAGCTCTGATCCTGGAAGCATCAATGAGCAGTTCTTC. The complete variable domain, with remaining parts taken from reference TRBV5-1 and TRBJ2-1, reads KAGVTQTPRYLIKTRGQQVTLSCSPISGHRSVSWYQQTPGQGLQFLFEYFSETQRNKGNFPGRFSGRQFSNSRSEMNVSTLELGDSALYLCASSSDPGSINEQFFGPGTRLTVL.

The V call is TRBV6-1, the J call TRBJ1-1; D unclear. Trimming took off 3 bases at V and 6 bases at J, with 14 bases between the two ends. The CDR3 extends over 14 amino acids. Per germline, CDR1 MNHNS and CDR2 SASEGT. CDR3 DNA sequence: TGTGCCAGCAGTGATGTAATAGAGAGCCCTGAAGCTTTCTTT. Protein: CASSDVIESPEAFF.

This clone appeared a single time. This sequence joins TRBV7-3 and TRBJ2-3; D is ambiguous. CDR3 length: 13 residues. Trimming shortened V by 2 bases and J by 4 bases, and 7 bases separated the two germline ends. Germline V gene data show CDR1 as SGHTA and CDR2 as FQGTGA. The CDR3 DNA reads TGTGCCAGCAGCTTAGGGGTCGCAGATACGCAGTATTTT. Encoded protein: CASSLGVADTQYF.

CDR3 region: CASLESGGRVDTQYF. The DNA of the CDR3 is TGTGCCAGCCTTGAAAGCGGGGGGCGAGTAGATACGCAGTATTTT. V gene TRBV2 combines with J gene TRBJ2-3; 9 bases align to TRBD2. The germline V gene encodes CDR1 SNHLY and CDR2 FYNNEI. Germline trimming cut 8 bases from V and 5 bases from J; bases unmatched to any gene: 11. The CDR3 covers 15 residues.

The chain carries TRBV11-2 and TRBJ2-5, with D tentatively TRBD1 or TRBD2 (6 bases each). The germline V and J ends were trimmed by 5 bases and 1 base, with 11 bases remaining between them. The CDR3 is made up of 14 amino acids. In germline, CDR1 is SGHAT, CDR2 FQNNGV. The CDR3 region is CASSPGGPQETQYF. The CDR3 DNA reads TGTGCCAGCAGCCCCGGGGGCCCCCAAGAGACCCAGTACTTC. The variable domain in full, with the rest retrieved from reference TRBV11-2 and TRBJ2-5, is EAGVAQSPRYKIIEKRQSVAFWCNPISGHATLYWYQQILGQGPKLLIQFQNNGVVDDSQLPKDRFSAERLKGVDSTLKIQPAKLEDSAVYLCASSPGGPQETQYFGPGTRLLVL.

The chain couples TRBV7-9 to TRBJ2-5; D remains ambiguous. V lost 5 bases, J lost 5 bases, and 15 bases lay in between. Germline CDR1 SEHNR, CDR2 FQNEAQ (reference sequence). This CDR3 has 14 amino acids. CDR3 protein: CASSQPGGGETQYF. As DNA, the CDR3 is TGTGCCAGCAGCCAGCCGGGCGGTGGGGAGACCCAGTACTTC.

The chain uses TRBV9 and TRBJ2-2, with 8 bases lining up with TRBD2. The trim removed 4 bases at V and 2 bases at J, leaving 4 bases unmatched. The CDR3 is made up of 15 amino acids. Germline CDR1 reads SGDLS; CDR2 reads YYNGEE. Here the CDR3 reads CASSPGGANTGELFF. DNA for the CDR3: TGTGCCAGCAGCCCGGGGGGGGCAAACACCGGGGAGCTGTTTTTT.

This chain's CDR3 is CASSSAGQGVAETQYF. CDR3 sequence (DNA): TGTGCCAGCAGTTCCGCAGGACAGGGTGTAGCGGAGACCCAGTACTTC. The V gene is TRBV28, the J gene TRBJ2-5, with 8 bases fitting TRBD1. The trim removed 4 bases at V and 5 bases at J, leaving 12 bases unmatched. This CDR3 has 16 amino acids. Germline V gene data show CDR1 as MDHEN and CDR2 as SYDVKM.

This clone was detected only a few times. J is TRBJ1-5 and V is TRBV15; 9 nucleotides line up with TRBD1. This CDR3 spans 15 amino acids. The ends lost 2 bases at V and 8 bases at J; junction bases unmatched: 7. Germline values: CDR1 LNHNV, CDR2 YYDKDF (reference sequence). CDR3 in DNA: TGTGCCACCAGCAGAAACACAGGGGGCTTGGAGCCCCAGCATTTT. Amino acid sequence: CATSRNTGGLEPQHF.

The chain carries TRBV7-8 and TRBJ2-3, with 11 bases identical to TRBD1. Germline V gives CDR1 SGHVS, CDR2 FQNEAQ. V lost 5 bases to trimming and J lost 3 bases; unmatched junction nucleotides: 7. This CDR3 contains 16 residues. In DNA, the CDR3 is TGTGCCAGCAGCCCCCGGGACAGGGGGTCGACAGATACGCAGTATTTT. This gives the protein CASSPRDRGSTDTQYF.

This clone was observed a single time. V usage is TRBV18 and J usage is TRBJ1-4, with unresolved D. V was trimmed by 1 base and J by 0 bases, leaving 9 bases between them. Germline assignment: CDR1 KGHSH and CDR2 LQKENI. The CDR3 spans 16 residues. CDR3 sequence reads: CASSPLVGATNEKLFF. The CDR3 region has the DNA TGTGCCAGCTCACCACTGGTAGGAGCAACTAATGAAAAACTGTTTTTT.

V and J are TRBV19 and TRBJ2-2; possible D gene TRBD2, 5 bases. V was cut by 5 bases and J by 0 bases, with 10 bases left in between. This CDR3 comprises 15 residues. Looked up from germline, CDR1 is LNHDA and CDR2 is SQIVND (reference sequence). This CDR3 is CASSVSVTNTGELFF. The CDR3 nucleotides read TGTGCCAGTAGTGTTAGCGTTACGAACACCGGGGAGCTGTTTTTT.

The chain combines TRBV19 with TRBJ2-1; TRBD1 matches 7 bases. Germline CDR1 and CDR2: LNHDA and SQIVND (reference sequence). This CDR3 spans 12 amino acids. V shed 2 bases, J shed 10 bases, and the junction held 2 bases outside the gene matches. CDR3 DNA: TGTGCCAGTAGTATACGACAGGGCGAGCAGTTCTTC. Amino acid sequence: CASSIRQGEQFF.

V and J are TRBV25-1 and TRBJ2-1; D may be TRBD2 (6 bases). The CDR3 sequence is 16 residues long. V was clipped by 3 bases and J by 3 bases, with 15 bases between them. Germline V gene lookup returns CDR1 MGHDK and CDR2 SYGVNS. The DNA for the CDR3 is TGTGCCAGCAGTGATCCTTTGGACTACATCTACAATGAGCAGTTCTTC. Protein: CASSDPLDYIYNEQFF.

V and J are TRBV3-1 (or the pseudogene TRBV3-2) and TRBJ1-1; D is uncertain. Germline loops: CDR1 LGHDT, CDR2 YNNKEL (reference sequence). Trimming cost V 4 bases and J 0 bases, with 12 bases left between them. The CDR3 consists of 15 residues. CDR3 DNA sequence: TGTGCCAGCAGCCCCCTGGCGGGAATGAACACTGAAGCTTTCTTT. Amino acids: CASSPLAGMNTEAFF.

The gene calls are TRBV29-1 and TRBJ1-5; maybe TRBD1 (6 bases). Germline V gene lookup returns CDR1 SQVTM and CDR2 ANQGSEA. The CDR3 has 13 amino acids. Trimming took off 6 bases at V and 2 bases at J, with 11 bases between the two ends. This CDR3 reads CSVAGDGNQPQHF. CDR3 DNA sequence: TGCAGCGTCGCAGGGGACGGCAATCAGCCCCAGCATTTT. The whole variable domain, remainder taken from reference TRBV29-1 and TRBJ1-5, is SAVISQKPSRDICQRGTSLTIQCQVDSQVTMMFWYRQQPGQSLTLIATANQGSEATYESGFVIDKFPISRPNLTFSTLTVSNMSPEDSSIYLCSVAGDGNQPQHFGDGTRLSIL.

This chain links TRBV19 with TRBJ2-7; D not certain. The CDR3 totals 13 residues. Germline CDR1 is LNHDA and CDR2 is SQIVND (reference sequence). Trimming removed 1 base from V and 4 bases from J, with 8 bases in between. The CDR3, as DNA: TGTGCCAGTAGTATAGTCGTGGGATACGAGCAGTACTTC. Translating gives CASSIVVGYEQYF. Combining the CDR3 with reference TRBV19 and TRBJ2-7 gives the whole variable domain DGGITQSPKYLFRKEGQNVTLSCEQNLNHDAMYWYRQDPGQGLRLIYYSQIVNDFQKGDIAEGYSVSREKKESFPLTVTSAQKNPTAFYLCASSIVVGYEQYFGPGTRLTVT.

The chain recombines TRBV11-3 with TRBJ1-6, with no clear D. V lost 4 bases and J lost 5, with 15 bases in between. CDR1 and CDR2 from the germline V gene are SGHNT and YENEEA. The CDR3 has 16 residues. CDR3 loop: CASSSPGSPDNSPLHF. DNA of the CDR3: TGTGCCAGCAGCTCCCCCGGCAGTCCCGATAATTCACCCCTCCACTTT.

This chain joins TRBV6-5 and TRBJ1-6, with 9 nucleotides matching TRBD1. J lost 13 bases, V lost 0 bases, and 4 bases had no gene match. Germline values: CDR1 MNHEY, CDR2 SVGAGI. The CDR3 is 14 amino acids. CDR3 DNA: TGTGCCAGCAGTTACTCGGGACAGGGAATCCCCCTCCACTTT. It codes for CASSYSGQGIPLHF.

Only one count was recorded for this clone. The chain is built from TRBV5-1 and TRBJ1-3; D gene unclear. CDR1 is SGHRS and CDR2 is YFSETQ in the germline V gene. The V and J ends lost 0 bases and 1 base respectively, with 8 bases between them. The CDR3 totals 15 residues. The CDR3 protein is CASSLEARSGNTIYF. The CDR3 DNA follows: TGCGCCAGCAGCTTGGAAGCCAGATCTGGAAACACCATATATTTT.

This clone was detected only once. V usage is TRBV5-1 and J usage is TRBJ1-1, with 8 bases matching TRBD1. This CDR3 has 13 amino acids. Germline loops: CDR1 SGHRS, CDR2 YFSETQ. The ends lost 0 bases at V and 7 bases at J; junction bases unmatched: 2. CDR3 coding DNA: TGCGCCAGCAGCTTGGACAGGGGGAGTGAAGCTTTCTTT. Its translation: CASSLDRGSEAFF.

This chain connects TRBV6-6 to TRBJ1-2; 11 positions agree with TRBD1. The CDR3 sequence is 12 residues long. V lost 6 bases and J lost 7; bases outside the gene matches: 1. The germline V gene has CDR1 MNHNY and CDR2 SVGAGI (reference sequence). In DNA form, the CDR3 reads TGTGCCAGCAGGGGGACAGGGGGTGGCTACACCTTC. Encoded protein: CASRGTGGGYTF.

The chain recombines TRBV10-3 with TRBJ1-2; 7 nucleotides agree with TRBD1. Germline V gene data show CDR1 as ENHRY and CDR2 as SYGVKD. CDR3 length: 14 residues. Trimming took 3 bases from V and 4 from J; bases not matched to a gene: 5. Written as DNA, the CDR3 is TGTGCCATCAGTGAAGACAGGGAACCCTATGGCTACACCTTC. Its protein is CAISEDREPYGYTF.

The genes are TRBV9 and TRBJ2-7; 8 nucleotides agree with TRBD1. The germline CDR1 and CDR2 sequences are SGDLS and YYNGEE. V was clipped by 2 bases and J by 5 bases; unmatched bases: 6. CDR3 size: 14 residues. The CDR3 bases are TGTGCCAGCAGCGTTCGGGACAGGATCGACGAGCAGTACTTC. Its protein is CASSVRDRIDEQYF.

The rearrangement joins TRBV4-3 to TRBJ2-3; 12 bases match TRBD2. The germline gives CDR1 LGHNA, CDR2 YSLEER. The CDR3 is 15 amino acids. Trimming took 3 bases from V and 3 from J; bases not matched to a gene: 1. DNA of the CDR3: TGCGCCAGCAGCCAGGGACTAGCGGGTACAGATACGCAGTATTTT. Encoded protein: CASSQGLAGTDTQYF.